These 27 T cell receptor beta chains originate from one sample sequenced in a study of blood T cell repertoires in COVID-19. The protocol was immunoSEQ multiplex PCR, while the TCRdb copy is restricted to in-frame clones and leaves out a portion. This table has approximately 400,000 clones, 80% to 90% appearing once. Sequencing was performed on PBMCs or T cells enriched from blood (not recorded which). These receptor sequences come from a man aged 25-45 years who had recovered from COVID-19.

The J gene is TRBJ1-1, the V gene TRBV7-9; D gene unclear. CDR1 is SEHNR, CDR2 FQNEAQ, per germline (reference sequence). V lost 5 bases and J 8 bases, leaving 9 bases between the germline ends. The CDR3 spans 11 residues. This CDR3 is CASSPLEEAFF. The CDR3 nucleotides are TGTGCCAGCAGCCCCCTTGAGGAAGCTTTCTTT.

V usage is TRBV7-2 and J usage is TRBJ2-2; 7 positions agree with TRBD2. V dropped 3 bases and J dropped 2; count of bases not matched to a gene: 3. The CDR3 is 15 amino acids. Looked up from germline, CDR1 is SGHTA and CDR2 is FQGNSA. CDR3 sequence: CASSLRDYNTGELFF. The CDR3 nucleotides read TGTGCCAGCAGCTTGCGGGACTACAACACCGGGGAGCTGTTTTTT.

The chain carries TRBV5-6 and TRBJ2-7; 7 nucleotides agree with TRBD2. With V trimmed by 8 bases and J by 0 bases, 5 bases remained unmatched. Germline lookup yields CDR1 SGHDT and CDR2 YYEEEE. The CDR3 consists of 13 residues. The CDR3 DNA reads TGTGCCAGTACCACGGGGGGCTCCTACGAGCAGTACTTC. Amino acids: CASTTGGSYEQYF.

The genes are TRBV5-3 and TRBJ1-1; 7 bases are a match to TRBD1. TRBV5-3 is treated as an ORF (open reading frame) with a function not yet certain. With V trimmed by 5 bases and J by 4 bases, 17 bases remained unmatched. The CDR3 consists of 17 residues. This CDR3 is CARSPFVRGPTSTEAFF. Here the CDR3 DNA reads TGTGCCAGAAGTCCCTTCGTTAGGGGGCCGACTAGCACTGAAGCTTTCTTT.

This sequence joins TRBV19 and TRBJ1-6, with 7 positions matching TRBD1. Per the germline V gene, CDR1 is LNHDA and CDR2 is SQIVND (reference sequence). Germline trimming cut 6 bases from V and 9 bases from J; bases unmatched to any gene: 8. The CDR3 is 14 amino acids. The DNA of the CDR3 is TGTGCCAGTAGGCCAACAGGGGAATCTTCACCCCTCCACTTT. Translated, it gives CASRPTGESSPLHF.

This clone was counted a single time. The V and J genes are TRBV30 and TRBJ2-7; the match to TRBD1 covers 7 bases. CDR1 is GTSNPN and CDR2 is SVGIG in the germline V gene (reference sequence). This CDR3 is 11 amino acids long. The CDR3 nucleotides are TGTGCTTCGGGACAGCGGTACGAGCAGTACTTC. Translating it yields CASGQRYEQYF.

The gene calls are TRBV29-1 and TRBJ2-5; TRBD1 matches 7 bases. Germline V CDR1 and CDR2: SQVTM, ANQGSEA. V lost 8 bases, J lost 5 bases, and 11 bases stayed unmatched. The CDR3 runs 13 residues. CDR3 sequence reads: CSSRDSVLETQYF. As DNA, the CDR3 is TGCAGCAGCCGGGACAGTGTTCTGGAGACCCAGTACTTC.

The chain uses TRBV6-5 and TRBJ1-2, with D unclear. This CDR3 contains 14 residues. Germline CDR1 MNHEY, CDR2 SVGAGI. Trimming left V 0 bases short and J 2 bases short, with 7 bases between. The CDR3 DNA sequence: TGTGCCAGCAGTTACTCGACACAGAACTATGGCTACACCTTC. Its protein is CASSYSTQNYGYTF.

This clone was detected only a few times. J is TRBJ1-5 and V is TRBV10-3, with TRBD1 matching over 12 bases. Germline CDR1 and CDR2: ENHRY and SYGVKD. This CDR3 is built from 16 residues. V shed 6 bases and J 6 bases; nucleotides not matched to a gene: 9. CDR3 loop: CAISRDRGLVGQPQHF. The CDR3 DNA follows: TGTGCCATCAGCCGGGACAGGGGGCTTGTGGGTCAGCCCCAGCATTTT.

The V call is TRBV7-2, the J call TRBJ1-2; 7 nucleotides match TRBD1. With V trimmed by 0 bases and J by 7 bases, 11 bases remained unmatched. The CDR3 loop spans 16 amino acids. The germline V gene encodes CDR1 SGHTA and CDR2 FQGNSA. CDR3 in amino acids: CASSLAGRGVSGGYTF. The DNA for the CDR3 is TGTGCCAGCAGCTTAGCGGGCAGGGGGGTCTCGGGTGGCTACACCTTC.

The V call is TRBV2, the J call TRBJ1-1; D is perhaps TRBD1 (5 bases). CDR3 length equals 14 residues. V lost 6 bases and J 11 bases, leaving 22 bases between the germline ends. Per the germline V gene, CDR1 is SNHLY and CDR2 is FYNNEI. CDR3 amino acids: CASRIQRQGESAFF. The CDR3 DNA follows: TGTGCCAGCAGGATTCAGAGGCAGGGTGAATCGGCTTTCTTT.

This chain uses TRBV24-1 with TRBJ1-1, with 9 bases matching TRBD1. Germline trimming cut 3 bases from V and 12 bases from J; bases unmatched to any gene: 4. CDR1 is KGHDR and CDR2 is SFDVKD in the germline V gene. The CDR3 is 12 residues long. Here the CDR3 DNA reads TGTGCCACCAGTGATCGGACAGGGGTGACTTTCTTT. This encodes CATSDRTGVTFF.

The V and J genes are TRBV7-9 and TRBJ1-1, with 7 bases that match TRBD1. V gave up 1 base and J gave up 3 bases; unmatched junction bases: 5. Per germline, CDR1 SEHNR and CDR2 FQNEAQ (reference sequence). The CDR3 contains 15 residues. The DNA for the CDR3 is TGTGCCAGCAGCTTAGAACCCAGGGGGTACACTGAAGCTTTCTTT. Its translation: CASSLEPRGYTEAFF.

The chain links TRBV7-9 to TRBJ1-2; unclear D gene. Germline CDR1 SEHNR, CDR2 FQNEAQ (reference sequence). The CDR3 spans 15 residues. V lost 1 base to trimming and J lost 6 bases, with 15 bases between them. The CDR3 reads CASSLDGTVTDGYTF. Written as DNA, the CDR3 is TGTGCCAGCAGCTTAGATGGCACAGTCACGGATGGCTACACCTTC.

The chain employs TRBV5-1 and TRBJ1-2; the match to TRBD1 covers 7 bases. Germline CDR1 reads SGHRS; CDR2 reads YFSETQ. There are 16 residues in the CDR3. The junction had 10 bases not matched to a gene; V was cut back by 4 bases and J by 1 base. CDR3 sequence (DNA): TGCGCCAGCAGCCCTAACAGGGGAGTCCTTAACTATGGCTACACCTTC. Its protein is CASSPNRGVLNYGYTF.

This clone was detected many times. The V and J genes are TRBV5-1 and TRBJ2-1; 9 positions match TRBD2. The CDR3 has 15 residues. Germline lookup yields CDR1 SGHRS and CDR2 YFSETQ. V lost 4 bases, J lost 6 bases, and 8 bases stayed unmatched. This CDR3 is CASSLTGTSFNEQFF. The CDR3 DNA reads as TGCGCCAGCAGCCTAACCGGGACTAGCTTCAATGAGCAGTTCTTC.

V is TRBV3-1 (or the pseudogene TRBV3-2) and J is TRBJ1-5; 8 bases fit TRBD1. Germline CDR1 is LGHDT and CDR2 is YNNKEL (reference sequence). The V gene end was trimmed by 1 base and the J gene end by 7 bases; junction bases not matched to a gene: 9. This CDR3 region has 16 residues. The CDR3 DNA follows: TGTGCCAGCAGCCAAGCCTTTTCCGGACAGGGCCAGCCCCAGCATTTT. It is translated as CASSQAFSGQGQPQHF.

The chain carries TRBV29-1 and TRBJ1-1; 10 bases are shared with TRBD1. The CDR3 runs to 13 residues. CDR1 SQVTM and CDR2 ANQGSEA come from the germline V gene. J was trimmed by 1 base and V by 6 bases; bases with no gene match: 2. This CDR3 reads CSVDRGRNTEAFF. The CDR3 DNA sequence: TGCAGCGTGGACAGGGGGAGGAACACTGAAGCTTTCTTT.

The chain carries TRBV6-5 and TRBJ1-2; 7 bases match TRBD1. The germline V gene encodes CDR1 MNHEY and CDR2 SVGAGI. The CDR3 is 14 residues long. V gave up 5 bases and J gave up 3 bases; unmatched junction bases: 6. The CDR3: CASSTDRAYYGYTF. The CDR3 DNA is TGTGCCAGCAGTACCGACAGGGCCTACTATGGCTACACCTTC.

This rearrangement joins TRBV12-5 to TRBJ1-2; maybe TRBD1 (6 bases). Trimming removed 8 bases from V and 7 bases from J, with 14 bases in between. There are 12 residues in the CDR3. Looked up from germline, CDR1 is LGHNT and CDR2 is FRNRAP. The CDR3 bases are TGTGCTAGTACCCCCCCGACAGGTGGCTACACCTTC. Protein sequence: CASTPPTGGYTF.

V gene TRBV10-1 combines with J gene TRBJ2-5; D call uncertain. CDR1 and CDR2 (germline): WNHNN, SYGVQD (reference sequence). With 0 bases removed from V and 5 bases from J, the gap between germline ends came to 13 bases. CDR3 size: 15 residues. CDR3 residues: CASSESVGLSETQYF. In DNA, the CDR3 is TGCGCCAGCAGTGAGTCGGTGGGCCTCTCGGAGACCCAGTACTTC.

The chain couples TRBV12-3 or TRBV12-4 to TRBJ1-2; D not certain. V shed 1 base and J shed 6 bases, with 9 bases lying between them. The CDR3 is 13 residues long. CDR3 nucleotide sequence: TGTGCCAGCAGTTTAGGTGGTTCAGATGGCTACACCTTC. Translating gives CASSLGGSDGYTF.

The chain links TRBV7-8 to TRBJ1-6; 7 nucleotides align to TRBD1. Germline V gene sequence: CDR1 SGHVS, CDR2 FQNEAQ. The CDR3 contains 16 residues. The V gene end was trimmed by 4 bases and the J gene end by 7 bases; junction bases not matched to a gene: 10. Written as DNA, the CDR3 is TGTGCCAGCAGCTCAGGGGGAGGAGCGGGCAATTCACCCCTCCACTTT. Translating it yields CASSSGGGAGNSPLHF.

The chain is built from TRBV7-8 and TRBJ2-7; a possible D gene is TRBD2 (6 bases). Between the trimmed V and J ends, which lost 2 bases and 2 bases, there was a span of 10 bases. Germline V lookup: CDR1 SGHVS, CDR2 FQNEAQ. This CDR3 is built from 14 residues. CDR3: CASSLRTGAYEQYF. The CDR3 DNA reads as TGTGCCAGCAGCTTACGGACGGGAGCCTACGAGCAGTACTTC.

The rearrangement links TRBV19 to TRBJ1-2; perhaps TRBD1 as D (6 bases). The CDR3 is made up of 15 amino acids. CDR1 LNHDA and CDR2 SQIVND come from the germline V gene (reference sequence). Trimming pared 9 bases from V and 6 bases from J, leaving 23 bases between. CDR3 sequence reads: CARGNLHGGRNGYTF. In DNA form, the CDR3 reads TGTGCCAGAGGCAACCTCCACGGGGGGCGGAATGGCTACACCTTC. Full variable domain (missing parts from reference TRBV19 and TRBJ1-2): DGGITQSPKYLFRKEGQNVTLSCEQNLNHDAMYWYRQDPGQGLRLIYYSQIVNDFQKGDIAEGYSVSREKKESFPLTVTSAQKNPTAFYLCARGNLHGGRNGYTFGSGTRLTVV.

This clone was seen a handful of times. The rearrangement joins TRBV10-3 to TRBJ1-1, with D perhaps matching TRBD1 (6 bases). The germline V and J ends were trimmed by 4 bases and 8 bases, with 14 bases remaining between them. In germline, CDR1 is ENHRY, CDR2 SYGVKD. The CDR3 runs 13 residues. The CDR3 loop reads CAISGRTGTEAFF. The CDR3 region has the DNA TGTGCCATCAGTGGAAGAACCGGGACAGAAGCTTTCTTT.

The CDR3 sequence is CASSSWTGGAGGYTF. In DNA, the CDR3 is TGTGCCAGCAGCTCGTGGACAGGAGGGGCAGGTGGCTACACCTTC. V usage is TRBV5-8 and J usage is TRBJ1-2, with TRBD1 matching over 7 bases. After removal of 3 bases from V and 7 bases from J, the junction contained 12 bases not matched to a gene. Germline lookup yields CDR1 SGHTS and CDR2 YDEGEE. The CDR3 is 15 amino acids.